This TCR beta chain was identified in a study of CD8 T cells in Susac syndrome. In the study overall: At the time of blood draw, patients with Susac syndrome were therapy-naive, receiving corticosteroids, or receiving intravenous immunoglobulin alone. Study-wide points: The study's TCR sequencing and HLA analysis covered a relatively small number of individuals, and the study acknowledged this.

With regard to this clonotype: Antigen unknown.

The RNA input was 0.5 to 1 ug, and it was reverse transcribed with random hexamers. immunoSEQ multiplex PCR amplified TCR beta CDR3 across 54 Vbeta, 13 Jbeta. TCRdb recomputed calls from the immunoSEQ multiplex PCR reads with MiXCR, one row per CDR3 protein. The data contain about 82,000 distinct CDR3 sequences, roughly 95% of them seen just once; the ten biggest clones take up 0.55% to 0.75%. V dropped 3 bases and J dropped 4 bases, with 10 bases sitting between them. The length of the CDR3 is 13 residues. CDR1 is DFQATT and CDR2 is SNEGSKA in the germline V gene (reference sequence). CD8+ and CD4+ T cells circulating in blood were sequenced for TCR beta.

Sequencing input: CD8+ T cells from PBMCs. The sequence was obtained from a human donor with Susac syndrome. The chain links TRBV20-1 to TRBJ1-3, with TRBD1 as a possible D gene (5 bases). Here the CDR3 reads CSARGPGGNTIYF. DNA of the CDR3: TGCAGTGCTAGGGGGCCGGGGGGAAACACCATATATTTT.